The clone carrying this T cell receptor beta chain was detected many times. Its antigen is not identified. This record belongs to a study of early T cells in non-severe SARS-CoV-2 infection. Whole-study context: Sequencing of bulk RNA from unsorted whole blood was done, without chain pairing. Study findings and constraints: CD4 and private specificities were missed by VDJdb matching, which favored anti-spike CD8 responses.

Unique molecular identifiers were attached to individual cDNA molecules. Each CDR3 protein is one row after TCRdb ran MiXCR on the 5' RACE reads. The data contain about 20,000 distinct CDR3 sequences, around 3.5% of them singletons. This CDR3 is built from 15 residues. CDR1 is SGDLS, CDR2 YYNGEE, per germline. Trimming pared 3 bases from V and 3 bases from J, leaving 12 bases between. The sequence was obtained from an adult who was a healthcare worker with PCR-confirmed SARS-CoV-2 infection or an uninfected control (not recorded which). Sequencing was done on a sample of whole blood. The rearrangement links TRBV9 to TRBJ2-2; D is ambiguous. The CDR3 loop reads CASSASHGYTGELFF. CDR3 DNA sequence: TGTGCCAGCAGCGCGTCACATGGGTACACCGGGGAGCTGTTTTTT.